The rows below give T cell receptor beta chains drawn from one sample of a study of response to subunit inactivated influenza vaccine. TCRdb re-derived calls from the RT-PCR reads in MiXCR, one entry per CDR3 protein. Among approximately 290,000 distinct CDR3 sequences listed, roughly 20% were seen once. Sequencing was performed on PBMCs from blood, taken around 22 months after vaccination. The source is a man aged 50 to 69 who received an inactivated influenza vaccine. CDR3s include the opening cysteine and the closing phenylalanine or tryptophan. The order of the fields is D gene, J gene, clone size, V gene, CDR3 protein, CDR3 DNA. D genes are given only for firm matches. Clone size is shown for a subset of rows, as once, few, many or a class of expanded clone.

d_call: TRBD1; j_call: TRBJ2-5; clone_size: once; v_call: TRBV20-1; cdr3_aa: CSVARDRGNLYGTQYF; cdr3_nt: TGCAGTGTCGCCCGGGACAGGGGTAATCTCTACGGGACCCAGTACTTC
d_call: NA; j_call: TRBJ2-1; clone_size: NA; v_call: TRBV6-4; cdr3_aa: CASSEYAGQDNEQFF; cdr3_nt: TGTGCCAGCAGTGAGTATGCGGGACAAGACAATGAGCAGTTCTTC
d_call: NA; j_call: TRBJ2-2; clone_size: NA; v_call: TRBV7-9; cdr3_aa: CASSLYASRLNTGELFF; cdr3_nt: TGTGCCAGCAGCTTATATGCGTCAAGATTGAACACCGGGGAGCTGTTTTTT
d_call: NA; j_call: TRBJ1-5; clone_size: few; v_call: TRBV20-1; cdr3_aa: CSARTAQSKAQHF; cdr3_nt: TGCAGTGCTAGAACAGCTCAATCAAAGGCCCAGCATTTT
d_call: NA; j_call: TRBJ1-6; clone_size: many; v_call: TRBV12-3/TRBV12-4; cdr3_aa: CASSLSDWYNSPLHF; cdr3_nt: TGTGCCAGCAGTTTATCCGACTGGTATAATTCACCCCTCCACTTT
d_call: NA; j_call: TRBJ1-2; clone_size: few; v_call: TRBV18; cdr3_aa: CASSPPGSRTTNYGYTF; cdr3_nt: TGTGCCAGCTCACCACCGGGCAGCCGCACCACTAACTATGGCTACACCTTC
d_call: NA; j_call: TRBJ2-7; clone_size: NA; v_call: TRBV18; cdr3_aa: CASSPSLVGTGNGEQYF; cdr3_nt: TGTGCCAGCTCACCATCGTTGGTCGGAACAGGGAACGGCGAGCAGTACTTC
d_call: NA; j_call: TRBJ1-6; clone_size: many; v_call: TRBV5-6; cdr3_aa: CASSGGQDRSPLHF; cdr3_nt: TGTGCCAGCAGTGGGGGCCAGGATAGGTCACCCCTCCACTTT
d_call: TRBD2; j_call: TRBJ2-7; clone_size: few; v_call: TRBV29-1; cdr3_aa: CSVEFGAGGFEQYF; cdr3_nt: TGCAGCGTTGAATTTGGAGCGGGGGGTTTCGAGCAGTACTTC
d_call: NA; j_call: TRBJ2-5; clone_size: few; v_call: TRBV7-2; cdr3_aa: CASRPSERKETQYF; cdr3_nt: TGTGCCAGCAGGCCGAGCGAGAGAAAAGAGACCCAGTACTTC
d_call: NA; j_call: TRBJ1-2; clone_size: NA; v_call: TRBV28; cdr3_aa: CASSLQGPNPRNYGYTF; cdr3_nt: TGTGCCAGCAGTTTACAGGGGCCGAATCCCCGTAACTATGGCTACACCTTC
d_call: TRBD2; j_call: TRBJ2-1; clone_size: NA; v_call: TRBV12-3/TRBV12-4; cdr3_aa: CASSWGLAGLNEQFF; cdr3_nt: TGTGCCAGCAGCTGGGGACTAGCGGGATTGAATGAGCAGTTCTTC
d_call: NA; j_call: TRBJ2-5; clone_size: NA; v_call: TRBV5-1; cdr3_aa: CASRRTDQETQYF; cdr3_nt: TGCGCCAGCAGAAGGACAGATCAAGAGACCCAGTACTTC
d_call: TRBD1; j_call: TRBJ1-5; clone_size: NA; v_call: TRBV20-1; cdr3_aa: CSAPIGTVTQPQHF; cdr3_nt: TGCAGTGCCCCAATTGGGACAGTAACCCAGCCCCAGCATTTT
d_call: NA; j_call: TRBJ1-3; clone_size: NA; v_call: TRBV4-1; cdr3_aa: CASSQATPRDTVYF; cdr3_nt: TGCGCCAGCAGCCAAGCGACACCCAGGGACACCGTATATTTT
d_call: TRBD1; j_call: TRBJ1-4; clone_size: many; v_call: TRBV29-1; cdr3_aa: CSARRGSNEKLFF; cdr3_nt: TGCAGCGCCCGCAGGGGGTCTAATGAAAAACTGTTTTTT
d_call: NA; j_call: TRBJ2-2; clone_size: NA; v_call: TRBV7-8; cdr3_aa: CASSLVIRAGELFF; cdr3_nt: TGTGCCAGCAGCTTAGTAATCAGGGCCGGGGAGCTGTTTTTT
d_call: NA; j_call: TRBJ2-1; clone_size: NA; v_call: TRBV4-1; cdr3_aa: CASSGRTLGANEQFF; cdr3_nt: TGCGCCAGCAGCGGACGGACATTGGGGGCGAATGAGCAGTTCTTC
d_call: NA; j_call: TRBJ2-1; clone_size: NA; v_call: TRBV2; cdr3_aa: CASSEGLAVPFYNEQFF; cdr3_nt: TGTGCCAGCAGTGAAGGGCTGGCCGTCCCCTTTTACAATGAGCAGTTCTTC
d_call: NA; j_call: TRBJ2-7; clone_size: NA; v_call: TRBV12-3/TRBV12-4; cdr3_aa: CASSAGAVYEQYF; cdr3_nt: TGTGCCAGCAGTGCAGGGGCGGTCTACGAGCAGTACTTC
d_call: NA; j_call: TRBJ2-2; clone_size: many; v_call: TRBV5-6; cdr3_aa: CASSLVGANTGELFF; cdr3_nt: TGTGCCAGCAGTTTAGTAGGAGCGAACACCGGGGAGCTGTTTTTT
d_call: NA; j_call: TRBJ1-5; clone_size: NA; v_call: TRBV5-5; cdr3_aa: CASSSTSIIAGNQPQHF; cdr3_nt: TGTGCCAGCAGCTCCACGTCTATAATTGCGGGCAATCAGCCCCAGCATTTT
d_call: TRBD1; j_call: TRBJ2-2; clone_size: NA; v_call: TRBV25-1; cdr3_aa: CASSETGVLNAGELFF; cdr3_nt: TGTGCCAGCAGTGAAACAGGGGTCCTGAACGCCGGGGAGCTGTTTTTT
d_call: NA; j_call: TRBJ1-4; clone_size: few; v_call: TRBV10-3; cdr3_aa: CAISADRNEKLFF; cdr3_nt: TGTGCCATCAGTGCCGACAGGAATGAAAAACTGTTTTTT
d_call: NA; j_call: TRBJ1-2; clone_size: many; v_call: TRBV30; cdr3_aa: CAWSSPAHGNYGYTF; cdr3_nt: TGTGCCTGGTCCTCGCCGGCCCACGGAAACTATGGCTACACCTTC
d_call: TRBD1; j_call: TRBJ1-2; clone_size: few; v_call: TRBV29-1; cdr3_aa: CSATDRGSNGYTF; cdr3_nt: TGCAGCGCCACGGACAGGGGCTCGAATGGCTACACCTTC
d_call: NA; j_call: TRBJ1-1; clone_size: few; v_call: TRBV7-9; cdr3_aa: CASSLLLDRTTEAFF; cdr3_nt: TGTGCCAGCAGCTTACTCCTAGACAGAACCACTGAAGCTTTCTTT
d_call: NA; j_call: TRBJ2-5; clone_size: NA; v_call: TRBV19; cdr3_aa: CASRRTRQETQYF; cdr3_nt: TGTGCCAGTAGGAGAACAAGGCAAGAGACCCAGTACTTC
d_call: NA; j_call: TRBJ2-5; clone_size: NA; v_call: TRBV20-1; cdr3_aa: CSASKTAGGVETQYF; cdr3_nt: TGCAGTGCTAGTAAGACAGCCGGCGGGGTAGAGACCCAGTACTTC
d_call: NA; j_call: TRBJ2-1; clone_size: few; v_call: TRBV4-1; cdr3_aa: CASSPPGLTSNEQFF; cdr3_nt: TGCGCCAGCAGTCCACCAGGCCTAACCTCTAATGAGCAGTTCTTC
d_call: TRBD1; j_call: TRBJ2-1; clone_size: NA; v_call: TRBV29-1; cdr3_aa: CSVETRQGWYNEQFF; cdr3_nt: TGCAGCGTTGAAACACGACAGGGGTGGTACAATGAGCAGTTCTTC
d_call: NA; j_call: TRBJ2-7; clone_size: few; v_call: TRBV7-6; cdr3_aa: CASSLRWGVDEQYF; cdr3_nt: TGTGCCAGCAGCTTGAGGTGGGGGGTTGACGAGCAGTACTTC
d_call: NA; j_call: TRBJ1-3; clone_size: NA; v_call: TRBV3-1; cdr3_aa: CASSQDLSYSGNTIYF; cdr3_nt: TGTGCCAGCAGCCAAGATCTGAGCTACTCTGGAAACACCATATATTTT
d_call: NA; j_call: TRBJ2-2; clone_size: few; v_call: TRBV27; cdr3_aa: CASSLFFRGELFF; cdr3_nt: TGTGCCAGCAGTTTATTTTTTCGCGGGGAGCTGTTTTTT
d_call: NA; j_call: TRBJ2-7; clone_size: NA; v_call: TRBV20-1; cdr3_aa: CSASGVRGEQYF; cdr3_nt: TGCAGTGCTAGCGGGGTCCGTGGGGAGCAGTACTTC
d_call: TRBD2; j_call: TRBJ2-3; clone_size: NA; v_call: TRBV12-3/TRBV12-4; cdr3_aa: CASSRTSGTTDTQYF; cdr3_nt: TGTGCCAGCAGTAGGACTAGCGGGACCACAGATACGCAGTATTTT
d_call: TRBD2; j_call: TRBJ2-3; clone_size: NA; v_call: TRBV10-1; cdr3_aa: CASSESVGTTSDTQYF; cdr3_nt: TGCGCCAGCAGTGAGTCGGTGGGGACTACCTCAGATACGCAGTATTTT
d_call: NA; j_call: TRBJ1-2; clone_size: NA; v_call: TRBV6-4; cdr3_aa: CASRTGDSGGYTF; cdr3_nt: TGTGCCAGCAGGACGGGGGATTCGGGTGGCTACACCTTC
d_call: NA; j_call: TRBJ1-5; clone_size: many; v_call: TRBV12-3/TRBV12-4; cdr3_aa: CASSFLSNQPQHF; cdr3_nt: TGTGCCAGCAGTTTCCTTTCGAATCAGCCCCAGCATTTT
d_call: TRBD1; j_call: TRBJ1-1; clone_size: NA; v_call: TRBV9; cdr3_aa: CASSVATGGRAEAFF; cdr3_nt: TGTGCCAGCAGCGTAGCGACAGGGGGCCGGGCTGAAGCTTTCTTT
d_call: NA; j_call: TRBJ2-1; clone_size: NA; v_call: TRBV12-3/TRBV12-4; cdr3_aa: CASGEDNEQFF; cdr3_nt: TGTGCCAGCGGAGAGGACAATGAGCAGTTCTTC
d_call: TRBD1; j_call: TRBJ1-1; clone_size: few; v_call: TRBV5-1; cdr3_aa: CASATGGNLNTEAFF; cdr3_nt: TGCGCCAGCGCAACAGGGGGCAACCTGAACACTGAAGCTTTCTTT
d_call: NA; j_call: TRBJ1-2; clone_size: NA; v_call: TRBV4-3; cdr3_aa: CASSRISGFGYTF; cdr3_nt: TGCGCCAGCAGCCGAATCTCGGGATTCGGCTACACCTTC
d_call: NA; j_call: TRBJ1-5; clone_size: NA; v_call: TRBV5-6; cdr3_aa: CASSLGGGHGQPQHF; cdr3_nt: TGTGCCAGCAGCTTGGGTGGGGGGCATGGACAGCCCCAGCATTTT
d_call: NA; j_call: TRBJ2-3; clone_size: NA; v_call: TRBV29-1; cdr3_aa: CSVRGLLTDTQYF; cdr3_nt: TGCAGCGTCCGAGGGCTACTCACAGATACGCAGTATTTT
d_call: NA; j_call: TRBJ1-2; clone_size: few; v_call: TRBV2; cdr3_aa: CASNGETGIYGYTF; cdr3_nt: TGTGCCAGCAACGGGGAAACGGGAATTTATGGCTACACCTTC
d_call: NA; j_call: TRBJ2-3; clone_size: few; v_call: TRBV7-6; cdr3_aa: CASSSGASFSTDTQYF; cdr3_nt: TGTGCCAGCAGCTCGGGGGCCTCTTTTTCCACAGATACGCAGTATTTT
d_call: NA; j_call: TRBJ1-1; clone_size: NA; v_call: TRBV20-1; cdr3_aa: CGATRTSLNTEAFF; cdr3_nt: TGCGGTGCTACTCGGACCTCCTTGAACACTGAAGCTTTCTTT
d_call: TRBD2; j_call: TRBJ2-7; clone_size: NA; v_call: TRBV28; cdr3_aa: CASSSGTRGLAQYF; cdr3_nt: TGTGCCAGCAGTTCCGGGACTAGGGGTCTAGCGCAGTACTTC
d_call: NA; j_call: TRBJ1-1; clone_size: NA; v_call: TRBV24-1; cdr3_aa: CATSDFGTPNTEAFF; cdr3_nt: TGTGCCACCAGTGATTTCGGGACTCCGAACACTGAAGCTTTCTTT
d_call: NA; j_call: TRBJ1-5; clone_size: many; v_call: TRBV6-2/TRBV6-3; cdr3_aa: CASSYILNQPQHF; cdr3_nt: TGTGCCAGCAGTTACATCCTAAATCAGCCCCAGCATTTT
d_call: NA; j_call: TRBJ1-3; clone_size: NA; v_call: TRBV28; cdr3_aa: CASSLSGVFSGNTIYF; cdr3_nt: TGTGCCAGCAGTTTATCCGGGGTGTTCTCAGGAAACACCATATATTTT
d_call: NA; j_call: TRBJ1-5; clone_size: NA; v_call: TRBV27; cdr3_aa: CASSLFGNQPQHF; cdr3_nt: TGTGCCAGCAGTTTATTTGGCAATCAGCCCCAGCATTTT
d_call: NA; j_call: TRBJ2-3; clone_size: few; v_call: TRBV12-3/TRBV12-4; cdr3_aa: CASSPGANRGSDTQYF; cdr3_nt: TGTGCCAGCAGTCCCGGGGCCAATCGGGGTAGTGATACGCAGTATTTT
d_call: NA; j_call: TRBJ1-2; clone_size: few; v_call: TRBV3-1; cdr3_aa: CASSQDGGGSSNGYTF; cdr3_nt: TGTGCCAGCAGCCAAGATGGGGGAGGATCCTCAAACGGCTACACCTTC
d_call: TRBD2; j_call: TRBJ2-1; clone_size: NA; v_call: TRBV7-9; cdr3_aa: CAMASGIYNEQFF; cdr3_nt: TGTGCCATGGCTAGCGGCATCTACAATGAGCAGTTCTTC
d_call: NA; j_call: TRBJ1-2; clone_size: NA; v_call: TRBV30; cdr3_aa: CAWKGYGYTF; cdr3_nt: TGTGCCTGGAAGGGCTATGGCTACACCTTC
d_call: TRBD1; j_call: TRBJ2-3; clone_size: NA; v_call: TRBV6-5; cdr3_aa: CASSFGTATDTQYF; cdr3_nt: TGTGCCAGCAGTTTCGGGACAGCCACAGATACGCAGTATTTT
d_call: NA; j_call: TRBJ1-1; clone_size: few; v_call: TRBV19; cdr3_aa: CASKLGRNTEAFF; cdr3_nt: TGTGCCAGTAAGCTAGGGAGGAACACTGAAGCTTTCTTT